Reported below is one T cell receptor beta chain. This sample is drawn from a study of T cell responses to AZD1222 COVID-19 vaccine. The V and J ends lost 1 base and 3 bases respectively, with 4 bases between them. Germline-derived CDR1 and CDR2 are SGHRS and YFSETQ. The CDR3 totals 13 residues. Some clones are missing from TCRdb's copy, which holds only in-frame ones; the method was immunoSEQ multiplex PCR. The sample lists tens of thousands of clones, roughly 90% occurring once. This clonotype was sampled from an adult in good health. The chain couples TRBV5-1 to TRBJ2-2; the D is unclear. The source material was peripheral blood, sampled on day 0 of AZD1222 vaccination. The CDR3 coding sequence is TGCGCCAGCAGCTTGTTCGACACCGGGGAGCTGTTTTTT. It is translated as CASSLFDTGELFF.